This entry lists 28 T cell receptor beta chains sequenced from one sample in a study of a mutant IDH1 vaccine in newly diagnosed glioma. Sequencing used immunoSEQ multiplex PCR; TCRdb keeps in-frame clones, though not all of them. The sample contains approximately 43,000 clones, 78% of which appear only once. Time point: week 23, last vaccination. The vaccine gave 300 ug of a 20-mer mutant IDH1 peptide subcutaneously per dose. Their antigens are not known. The sequences come from PBMCs, collected from a glioma patient whose treatment included an IDH1 peptide vaccine. Every receptor here comes from a woman aged 40 to 50 with glioma. Some clones in this sample may be carry-over from other donors' samples.

This chain uses TRBV7-2 with TRBJ2-1; 10 positions agree with TRBD2. Germline CDR1 and CDR2: SGHTA and FQGNSA. V shed 5 bases and J 8 bases; nucleotides not matched to a gene: 12. This CDR3 is 16 amino acids long. The CDR3 region is CASSPGGLAGVDEQFF. CDR3 DNA: TGTGCCAGCAGCCCGGGGGGGCTAGCGGGAGTCGATGAGCAGTTCTTC.

J is TRBJ2-7 and V is TRBV5-1; 11 bases line up with TRBD1. V trimming: 5 bases; J trimming: 6 bases; junction bases outside the gene matches: 4. The CDR3 spans 13 residues. The germline gives CDR1 SGHRS, CDR2 YFSETQ. The CDR3 spells CASSRDRGAEQYF. The CDR3 coding sequence is TGCGCCAGCAGTCGGGACAGGGGGGCCGAGCAGTACTTC.

This clone has only a few counts. V usage is TRBV15 and J usage is TRBJ1-2; D is uncertain. V lost 3 bases, J lost 9 bases, and 5 bases lay in between. This CDR3 comprises 10 residues. From germline, CDR1 is LNHNV and CDR2 YYDKDF (reference sequence). CDR3 sequence reads: CATSRERYTF. Here the CDR3 DNA reads TGTGCCACCAGCAGGGAACGCTACACCTTC.

The rearrangement joins TRBV28 to TRBJ1-4; tentatively, D is TRBD1 (5 bases). The germline CDR1 and CDR2 sequences are MDHEN and SYDVKM. V lost 10 bases to trimming and J lost 3 bases, with 12 bases between them. The CDR3 loop spans 13 amino acids. CDR3 protein: CAIPDRSNEKLFF. The CDR3 DNA sequence: TGTGCCATCCCAGACAGATCTAATGAAAAACTGTTTTTT.

The chain carries TRBV28 and TRBJ1-5, with D hard to call. The CDR3 runs to 15 residues. Germline V CDR1 and CDR2: MDHEN, SYDVKM. V lost 7 bases and J 5 bases, leaving 18 bases between the germline ends. The CDR3 DNA is TGTGCCAGCACGCCCCTCCGGGATCGAGATCAGCCCCAGCATTTT. This gives the protein CASTPLRDRDQPQHF.

The chain couples TRBV30 to TRBJ1-1; D might be TRBD1 (5 bases). CDR1 is GTSNPN, CDR2 SVGIG, per germline (reference sequence). Between the trimmed V and J ends, which lost 2 bases and 5 bases, there was a span of 18 bases. The CDR3 spans 15 residues. CDR3 loop: CAWSSLEGPGTEAFF. Here the CDR3 DNA reads TGTGCCTGGAGTTCCCTTGAGGGGCCGGGGACTGAAGCTTTCTTT. Supplemented by reference TRBV30 and TRBJ1-1, the full variable domain reads SQTIHQWPATLVQPVGSPLSLECTVEGTSNPNLYWYRQAAGRGLQLLFYSVGIGQISSEVPQNLSASRPQDRQFILSSKKLLLSDSGFYLCAWSSLEGPGTEAFFGQGTRLTVV.

J is TRBJ1-5 and V is TRBV2; D is unclear. Germline CDR1 SNHLY, CDR2 FYNNEI. V was cut by 5 bases and J by 5 bases, with 16 bases left in between. This CDR3 comprises 15 residues. CDR3 sequence reads: CASSRRSGSDQPQHF. The CDR3 bases are TGTGCCAGCAGTCGAAGGTCCGGGTCGGATCAGCCCCAGCATTTT.

This chain uses TRBV6-5 with TRBJ2-5, with no clear D. Trimming cost V 5 bases and J 5 bases, with 12 bases left between them. This CDR3 has 13 residues. CDR1 is MNHEY, CDR2 SVGAGI, per germline. The CDR3 DNA follows: TGTGCCAGCAGTCACGGAATTTCGGAGACCCAGTACTTC. Translating gives CASSHGISETQYF.

The gene calls are TRBV27 and TRBJ2-4; D gene uncertain. The CDR3 extends over 13 amino acids. Trimming shortened V by 3 bases and J by 2 bases, and 5 bases separated the two germline ends. Germline V gene sequence: CDR1 MNHEY, CDR2 SMNVEV (reference sequence). The CDR3 DNA sequence: TGTGCCAGCAGTTTTCTCTCCAAAAACATTCAGTACTTC. This codes for CASSFLSKNIQYF.

The rearrangement joins TRBV9 to TRBJ1-2; no clear D. The CDR3 has 11 amino acids. Germline values: CDR1 SGDLS, CDR2 YYNGEE. V dropped 3 bases and J dropped 8 bases, with 8 bases sitting between them. For the CDR3, the DNA is TGTGCCAGCAGCGCTACCACAGGCTACACCTTC. It translates to CASSATTGYTF.

The CDR3 DNA reads TGTGCCATCAGGGGGACTAGCGGGGTAGTCTTGGATGAGCAGTTCTTC. Translation: CAIRGTSGVVLDEQFF. This chain uses TRBV10-3 with TRBJ2-1; 13 bases fit TRBD2. This CDR3 region has 16 residues. Germline lookup yields CDR1 ENHRY and CDR2 SYGVKD. Losses at the gene ends were 6 bases for V and 8 bases for J; bases not matched to a gene: 10.

This clone was detected a few times. The rearrangement uses TRBV7-8 and TRBJ1-6; perhaps TRBD1 as D (6 bases). Germline assignment: CDR1 SGHVS and CDR2 FQNEAQ. Trimming took 2 bases from V and 6 from J, leaving 8 bases between them. The CDR3 consists of 14 residues. CDR3 in amino acids: CASSLTGLNSPLHF. The CDR3 nucleotides read TGTGCCAGCAGCTTAACAGGGCTTAATTCACCCCTCCACTTT.

The chain couples TRBV10-3 to TRBJ2-7; 7 nucleotides align to TRBD1. The CDR3 is made up of 13 amino acids. Trimming took 8 bases from V and 4 from J; bases not matched to a gene: 8. In germline, CDR1 is ENHRY, CDR2 SYGVKD. The CDR3 DNA follows: TGTGCCATCGGCCTGGGACAGCGATACGAGCAGTACTTC. Translated, it gives CAIGLGQRYEQYF.

The J gene is TRBJ2-3, the V gene TRBV4-3, with 9 bases matching TRBD2. Trimming cost V 3 bases and J 2 bases; bases outside gene matches: 15. CDR1 is LGHNA and CDR2 is YSLEER in the germline V gene. CDR3 length: 19 amino acids. CDR3 protein: CASSQPPRRGRGNTDTQYF. DNA of the CDR3: TGCGCCAGCAGCCAGCCCCCTCGGCGCGGGAGGGGTAACACAGATACGCAGTATTTT.

V gene TRBV10-3 combines with J gene TRBJ1-4; tentatively, D is TRBD1 (5 bases). The germline V gene has CDR1 ENHRY and CDR2 SYGVKD. Trimming shortened V by 3 bases and J by 10 bases, and 21 bases separated the two germline ends. The CDR3 length is 16 residues. The CDR3 DNA reads as TGTGCCATCAGTGACCGGAGGGACCGCCTCGACGGAAAACTGTTTTTT. Its protein product is CAISDRRDRLDGKLFF.

The J gene is TRBJ2-1, the V gene TRBV10-3; D gene uncertain. V was cut by 2 bases and J by 9 bases, with 11 bases left in between. The CDR3 is made up of 13 amino acids. The germline V gene has CDR1 ENHRY and CDR2 SYGVKD. DNA for the CDR3: TGTGCCATCAGTGAGGGGTCCCCGCGTGAGCAGTTCTTC. This translates into CAISEGSPREQFF.

The chain carries TRBV7-6 and TRBJ1-3; unclear D gene. The CDR3 extends over 16 amino acids. Trimming removed 1 base at V and 2 bases at J, with 12 bases between. CDR1 is SGHVS, CDR2 FNYEAQ, per germline. CDR3 sequence (DNA): TGTGCCAGCAGCTTAGGGGCACCTGCGCCTGGAAACACCATATATTTT. Encoded protein: CASSLGAPAPGNTIYF.

This clone has only one observation. V and J are TRBV2 and TRBJ1-1; 9 nucleotides line up with TRBD1. The CDR3 contains 16 residues. The germline V gene encodes CDR1 SNHLY and CDR2 FYNNEI. Losses at the gene ends were 6 bases for V and 1 base for J; bases not matched to a gene: 9. The CDR3 bases are TGTGCCAGCAGGGACAGGGGCGCGATGACGAACACTGAAGCTTTCTTT. Translating it yields CASRDRGAMTNTEAFF.

This clone turned up a few times. The CDR3 protein is CSAGQSMVTEAFF. The CDR3, as DNA: TGCAGCGCCGGACAGAGTATGGTCACTGAAGCTTTCTTT. The rearrangement uses TRBV29-1 and TRBJ1-1; D perhaps matches TRBD1 (6 bases). The CDR3 covers 13 residues. Trimming removed 7 bases from V and 4 bases from J, with 16 bases in between. Per the germline V gene, CDR1 is SQVTM and CDR2 is ANQGSEA.

The V gene is TRBV6-4, the J gene TRBJ2-2; 7 positions agree with TRBD1. The CDR3 is 16 amino acids. V gave up 0 bases and J gave up 2 bases; unmatched junction bases: 3. Germline CDR1 MRHNA, CDR2 SNTAGT. The CDR3, as DNA: TGTGCCAGCAGTGACTCGACAGGGCAAAACACCGGGGAGCTGTTTTTT. Translating it yields CASSDSTGQNTGELFF.

The chain has TRBV6-1 and TRBJ1-4; D is possibly TRBD1 (6 bases). The V end lost 2 bases, the J end lost 8 bases, and 15 bases lay between the germline ends. CDR1 and CDR2 from the germline V gene are MNHNS and SASEGT. This CDR3 comprises 15 residues. CDR3 bases: TGTGCCAGCAGTGAATTAGGGGGGGCGCACGAAAAACTGTTTTTT. Translation gives CASSELGGAHEKLFF.

V and J are TRBV27 and TRBJ2-7; no definite D call. V lost 5 bases, J lost 2 bases, and 10 bases lay in between. CDR3 length: 13 amino acids. Per the germline V gene, CDR1 is MNHEY and CDR2 is SMNVEV (reference sequence). The CDR3, as DNA: TGTGCCAGCAGTCCGGCGCCTACCTACGAGCAGTACTTC. Translation: CASSPAPTYEQYF.

V and J are TRBV7-6 and TRBJ2-5; D may be TRBD2 (6 bases). Germline lookup yields CDR1 SGHVS and CDR2 FNYEAQ. The CDR3 runs 16 residues. Trimming took off 1 base at V and 1 base at J, with 13 bases between the two ends. CDR3: CASSLGTGTAQETQYF. The DNA for the CDR3 is TGTGCCAGCAGCTTAGGTACCGGGACTGCCCAAGAGACCCAGTACTTC.

The rearrangement uses TRBV5-4 and TRBJ2-7; D possibly uses TRBD1 or TRBD2 (7 bases each). There are 15 residues in the CDR3. From germline, CDR1 is SGHNT and CDR2 YYREEE (reference sequence). V shed 3 bases and J shed 3 bases, with 16 bases lying between them. The CDR3 spells CASSWGGDSNYEQYF. CDR3 coding DNA: TGTGCCAGCAGCTGGGGGGGGGACAGCAACTACGAGCAGTACTTC.

J is TRBJ1-1 and V is TRBV2; 8 bases match TRBD1. V shed 5 bases and J 2 bases; nucleotides not matched to a gene: 4. The CDR3 has 14 residues. Germline CDR1 SNHLY, CDR2 FYNNEI. CDR3: CASSRQGYNTEAFF. CDR3 in DNA: TGTGCCAGCAGTCGACAGGGGTACAACACTGAAGCTTTCTTT.

The rearrangement links TRBV15 to TRBJ1-6; D ambiguous. CDR3 length: 14 residues. V lost 3 bases to trimming and J lost 10 bases, with 13 bases between them. Germline lookup yields CDR1 LNHNV and CDR2 YYDKDF (reference sequence). The CDR3 sequence: CATSSRSGSSPLHF. The DNA of the CDR3 is TGTGCCACCAGCAGTAGATCAGGCAGCTCACCCCTCCACTTT.

V usage is TRBV11-3 and J usage is TRBJ1-1; no clear D gene. Germline-derived CDR1 and CDR2 are SGHNT and YENEEA. The V end was cut by 4 bases, the J end by 3 bases, with 9 bases between. This CDR3 has 13 amino acids. The CDR3 is CASSYAQYTEAFF. In DNA form, the CDR3 reads TGTGCCAGCAGCTACGCGCAATACACTGAAGCTTTCTTT.

This clone was seen a single time. The rearrangement joins TRBV7-9 to TRBJ1-1, with TRBD1 matching 8 bases. CDR1 and CDR2 from the germline V gene are SEHNR and FQNEAQ (reference sequence). The CDR3 covers 15 residues. V lost 7 bases to trimming and J lost 0 bases; unmatched junction nucleotides: 7. The CDR3 DNA sequence: TGTGCCAGCAACGGCGACAGGGGAATGAACACTGAAGCTTTCTTT. Amino acids: CASNGDRGMNTEAFF.